The 11 T cell receptor beta chains given below trace back to one sample, sequenced in a study of control samples from healthy donors and cancer patients. The assay was immunoSEQ multiplex PCR, and TCRdb's table has in-frame clones only and misses some. The sample lists some 140,000 clones; roughly 92% were seen once. Sequences were obtained from blood. These receptors all stem from a young man in good health.

The chain combines TRBV20-1 with TRBJ1-1; D call uncertain. This CDR3 is built from 11 residues. Between the trimmed V and J ends, which lost 1 base and 7 bases, there was a span of 7 bases. From germline, CDR1 is DFQATT and CDR2 SNEGSKA (reference sequence). This CDR3 is CSARGTFEAFF. The CDR3 DNA is TGCAGTGCTAGAGGAACATTTGAAGCTTTCTTT.

The chain joins TRBV9 to TRBJ2-7; tentatively, D is TRBD1 (5 bases). Looked up from germline, CDR1 is SGDLS and CDR2 is YYNGEE. The CDR3 covers 16 residues. Trimming pared 0 bases from V and 0 bases from J, leaving 13 bases between. CDR3 nucleotides: TGTGCCAGCAGCGTAGTCAGGGCGCCTAGCTCCTACGAGCAGTACTTC. Amino acids: CASSVVRAPSSYEQYF.

The chain couples TRBV24-1 to TRBJ2-2; 7 nucleotides align to TRBD2. Germline assignment: CDR1 KGHDR and CDR2 SFDVKD. This CDR3 has 14 amino acids. J was trimmed by 7 bases and V by 8 bases; bases with no gene match: 9. The CDR3 reads CATKGAGEVGELFF. The CDR3 DNA reads TGTGCCACCAAGGGCGCGGGAGAGGTCGGGGAGCTGTTTTTT.

V and J are TRBV19 and TRBJ1-1; D may be TRBD1 (6 bases). The CDR3 is made up of 15 amino acids. Trimming took 5 bases from V and 0 from J, leaving 13 bases between them. Germline V CDR1 and CDR2: LNHDA, SQIVND (reference sequence). Written as DNA, the CDR3 is TGTGCCAGTAGTTCCGGGGGCAGGGTGAACACTGAAGCTTTCTTT. It is translated as CASSSGGRVNTEAFF.

The rearrangement uses TRBV19 and TRBJ1-3; possibly TRBD1 for D (5 bases). Trimming removed 6 bases from V and 7 bases from J, with 13 bases in between. The CDR3 totals 13 residues. The germline gives CDR1 LNHDA, CDR2 SQIVND (reference sequence). Here the CDR3 reads CASSSTGVNTIYF. CDR3 bases: TGTGCCAGTAGCTCAACGGGGGTCAACACCATATATTTT.

The chain recombines TRBV15 with TRBJ2-1; D possibly matches TRBD1 or TRBD2 (5 bases each). Germline V gene lookup returns CDR1 LNHNV and CDR2 YYDKDF (reference sequence). With 5 bases removed from V and 9 bases from J, the gap between germline ends came to 14 bases. The CDR3 contains 13 residues. The CDR3 is CATSGGPFSEQFF. CDR3 DNA sequence: TGTGCCACCAGCGGGGGACCCTTCAGTGAGCAGTTCTTC.

The J gene is TRBJ1-1, the V gene TRBV7-3; D is possibly TRBD1 (6 bases). V lost 5 bases and J lost 5, with 12 bases in between. Per germline, CDR1 SGHTA and CDR2 FQGTGA. The CDR3 contains 13 residues. The CDR3 sequence is CASSRTTGTEAFF. CDR3 coding DNA: TGTGCCAGCAGCCGAACAACAGGGACTGAAGCTTTCTTT.

This chain links TRBV30 with TRBJ2-1; 7 bases align to TRBD2. This CDR3 contains 12 residues. The J segment lost 8 bases and the V segment lost 3 bases, leaving 4 bases of the junction unmatched. Germline V lookup: CDR1 GTSNPN, CDR2 SVGIG (reference sequence). The CDR3 DNA reads TGTGCCTGGAGCCCACGGGGGGATGAGCAGTTCTTC. Translated, it gives CAWSPRGDEQFF. The whole variable domain, filled in from reference TRBV30 and TRBJ2-1, reads SQTIHQWPATLVQPVGSPLSLECTVEGTSNPNLYWYRQAAGRGLQLLFYSVGIGQISSEVPQNLSASRPQDRQFILSSKKLLLSDSGFYLCAWSPRGDEQFFGPGTRLTVL.

The chain uses TRBV11-2 and TRBJ1-1, with a possible D match to TRBD1 (6 bases). CDR3 length: 16 amino acids. Germline V gives CDR1 SGHAT, CDR2 FQNNGV. The ends were cut back, 5 bases at V and 1 base at J, with 17 bases in the middle. In nucleotides, the CDR3 is TGTGCCAGCAGCCGGACCGGGAGGGGGGAGAACACTGAAGCTTTCTTT. This codes for CASSRTGRGENTEAFF.

This chain joins TRBV6-5 and TRBJ2-7, with 9 bases lining up with TRBD2. Per the germline V gene, CDR1 is MNHEY and CDR2 is SVGAGI. The CDR3 has 14 amino acids. The V gene end was trimmed by 4 bases and the J gene end by 7 bases; junction bases not matched to a gene: 8. CDR3 coding DNA: TGTGCCAGCAGTTCTGTAGCGGGAGCGGGGGAGCAGTACTTC. Protein sequence: CASSSVAGAGEQYF.

The CDR3 reads CASSELAGNQETQYF. DNA of the CDR3: TGTGCCAGCAGTGAACTAGCGGGAAATCAAGAGACCCAGTACTTC. V is TRBV6-1 and J is TRBJ2-5; TRBD2 matches 9 bases. Germline assignment: CDR1 MNHNS and CDR2 SASEGT. The CDR3 runs to 15 residues. With V trimmed by 2 bases and J by 2 bases, 3 bases remained unmatched.